Each of the 27 T cell receptor beta chains below was sequenced from the same sample in a study of human T cells and chemical hapten exposure. TCRdb recomputed calls from the RACE reads with MiXCR, one row per CDR3 protein. The sample lists 70,000 to 80,000 distinct CDR3 sequences, about 32% seen once, with about 9% in the top ten. The sample's time point: patch test 1, 2 weeks after DPC sensitization. Treatment meaning: therapeutic diphenylcyclopropenone sensitization with weekly scalp DPC. The input for sequencing was whole blood, taken in connection with sensitization to the hapten diphenylcyclopropenone (DPC). The receptor set was obtained from a man in his forties with alopecia areata. Some clones in this sample may be carry-over from other donors' samples.

The rearrangement uses TRBV5-1 and TRBJ2-1; the match to TRBD2 covers 12 bases. The V gene end was trimmed by 4 bases and the J gene end by 8 bases; junction bases not matched to a gene: 10. CDR1 is SGHRS and CDR2 is YFSETQ in the germline V gene. The CDR3 covers 16 residues. DNA of the CDR3: TGCGCCAGCAGCCAAGGGACTAGCGGGTTATTCGATGAGCAGTTCTTC. Its protein product is CASSQGTSGLFDEQFF. The variable domain in full, completed from reference TRBV5-1 and TRBJ2-1, reads KAGVTQTPRYLIKTRGQQVTLSCSPISGHRSVSWYQQTPGQGLQFLFEYFSETQRNKGNFPGRFSGRQFSNSRSEMNVSTLELGDSALYLCASSQGTSGLFDEQFFGPGTRLTVL.

The V and J genes are TRBV7-9 and TRBJ2-1, with 7 nucleotides matching TRBD2. The V segment lost 3 bases and the J segment 8 bases; nucleotides outside the gene matches: 10. Germline V CDR1 and CDR2: SEHNR, FQNEAQ (reference sequence). The length of the CDR3 is 15 residues. The CDR3 region is CASSLAAGPSDEQFF. CDR3 DNA sequence: TGTGCCAGCAGCTTGGCAGCGGGACCTTCGGATGAGCAGTTCTTC.

The chain is built from TRBV27 and TRBJ1-2, with TRBD1 matching over 11 bases. The CDR3 spans 15 residues. The V and J ends lost 5 bases and 5 bases, in that order; junction bases with no gene match: 7. Looked up from germline, CDR1 is MNHEY and CDR2 is SMNVEV (reference sequence). The CDR3 DNA follows: TGTGCCAGCAGTCCGGACAGGGGGCGTAGGTATGGCTACACCTTC. This encodes CASSPDRGRRYGYTF.

In its sample, this clonotype was seen a few times. The V call is TRBV12-3 or TRBV12-4, the J call TRBJ2-7; D is ambiguous. CDR3 length equals 13 residues. Trimming left V 3 bases short and J 5 bases short, with 11 bases between. The chain's CDR3 is CASSFGPIDEQYF. The CDR3 DNA reads as TGTGCCAGCAGTTTCGGGCCGATCGACGAGCAGTACTTC.

The V gene is TRBV15, the J gene TRBJ2-3; a weak D match, TRBD2 (6 bases). V gave up 3 bases and J gave up 6 bases, with 7 bases separating them. The CDR3 has 12 residues. CDR1 is LNHNV, CDR2 YYDKDF, per germline (reference sequence). As DNA, the CDR3 is TGTGCCACCAGCAGGGAGGGGGATACGCAGTATTTT. It codes for CATSREGDTQYF.

The V gene is TRBV28, the J gene TRBJ2-6, with 7 positions matching TRBD1. In germline, CDR1 is MDHEN, CDR2 SYDVKM. The CDR3 is 20 residues long. V lost 1 base to trimming and J lost 2 bases; unmatched junction nucleotides: 14. This CDR3 is CASSLFGISTGQPGANVLTF. The CDR3 nucleotides read TGTGCCAGCAGTTTATTTGGTATTTCGACAGGGCAGCCTGGGGCCAACGTCCTGACTTTC.

This clonotype was observed a handful of times. The chain employs TRBV24-1 and TRBJ2-2, with a tentative D call TRBD2 (6 bases). Trimming removed 9 bases at V and 5 bases at J, with 15 bases between. Germline V gene data show CDR1 as KGHDR and CDR2 as SFDVKD. The CDR3 spans 14 residues. In DNA form, the CDR3 reads TGTGCCACCTCCTCGGGACTTACAACCGGGGAGCTGTTTTTT. It translates to CATSSGLTTGELFF.

This chain joins TRBV6-5 and TRBJ2-1; 7 bases line up with TRBD1. V gave up 6 bases and J gave up 1 base; unmatched junction bases: 12. Germline CDR1 and CDR2: MNHEY and SVGAGI. This CDR3 is built from 17 residues. CDR3 DNA sequence: TGTGCCAGCAGCCGCCTTACAGGGGTTTGGTCCTACAATGAGCAGTTCTTC. It specifies CASSRLTGVWSYNEQFF.

This clonotype has a handful of counts. This sequence joins TRBV7-8 and TRBJ2-7, with D possibly TRBD1 on 6 matching bases. The germline gives CDR1 SGHVS, CDR2 FQNEAQ. Trimming took 4 bases from V and 0 from J, leaving 13 bases between them. The CDR3 runs to 15 residues. CDR3 nucleotides: TGTGCCAGCAGCTACGACTCGGACAGCTCCTACGAGCAGTACTTC. This codes for CASSYDSDSSYEQYF.

The CDR3, as DNA: TGTGCCAGCAGCCCAACGGAGGGGGGTTACAATGAGCAGTTCTTC. Amino acids: CASSPTEGGYNEQFF. V is TRBV28 and J is TRBJ2-1; D assignment may be TRBD1 or TRBD2 (6 bases each). Germline V lookup: CDR1 MDHEN, CDR2 SYDVKM. This CDR3 region has 15 residues. Trimming took off 6 bases at V and 4 bases at J, with 16 bases between the two ends.

This clonotype was detected a few times. V and J are TRBV19 and TRBJ1-5; possibly TRBD1 for D (5 bases). The CDR3 loop spans 13 amino acids. V was pared by 3 bases and J by 6 bases, with 9 bases between. Germline V gene lookup returns CDR1 LNHDA and CDR2 SQIVND (reference sequence). CDR3 nucleotide sequence: TGTGCCAGTAGTATGAAGGGGTTTCAGCCCCAGCATTTT. Translation gives CASSMKGFQPQHF. The full variable domain, completed using reference TRBV19 and TRBJ1-5, is DGGITQSPKYLFRKEGQNVTLSCEQNLNHDAMYWYRQDPGQGLRLIYYSQIVNDFQKGDIAEGYSVSREKKESFPLTVTSAQKNPTAFYLCASSMKGFQPQHFGDGTRLSIL.

This chain joins TRBV2 and TRBJ2-1; maybe TRBD1 (5 bases). V lost 3 bases, J lost 4 bases, and 19 bases lay in between. Germline V gene sequence: CDR1 SNHLY, CDR2 FYNNEI. The CDR3 length is 17 residues. CDR3 sequence reads: CASSDQGANPLYNEQFF. The CDR3 DNA reads TGTGCCAGCAGTGATCAGGGCGCGAATCCCCTTTACAATGAGCAGTTCTTC.

A few counts support this clonotype. The V and J genes are TRBV12-3 or TRBV12-4 and TRBJ2-6; TRBD1 might be the D (6 bases). The ends were cut back, 5 bases at V and 1 base at J, with 9 bases in the middle. This CDR3 region has 15 residues. The CDR3 spells CASSSTGSGANVLTF. The CDR3 nucleotides are TGTGCCAGCAGTAGCACAGGGTCTGGGGCCAACGTCCTGACTTTC.

This clonotype was counted between two and nine times. V and J are TRBV7-8 and TRBJ2-2; 11 bases match TRBD2. V dropped 5 bases and J dropped 4; count of bases not matched to a gene: 9. Germline CDR1 is SGHVS and CDR2 is FQNEAQ. CDR3 length: 17 residues. The CDR3 region has the DNA TGTGCCAGCAGCCACATAGCGGGAGGGATCGCCACCGGGGAGCTGTTTTTT. It translates to CASSHIAGGIATGELFF.

The V and J genes are TRBV12-3 or TRBV12-4 and TRBJ1-5; a weak D match, TRBD1 (5 bases). Trimming took off 6 bases at V and 7 bases at J, with 13 bases between the two ends. This CDR3 has 13 amino acids. CDR3 nucleotide sequence: TGTGCCAGCAGCCCCTCAAGGGACCAGCCCCAGCATTTT. Protein sequence: CASSPSRDQPQHF.

V is TRBV12-3 or TRBV12-4 and J is TRBJ1-1; a possible D gene is TRBD1 (6 bases). CDR3 length: 13 amino acids. Trimming stripped 6 bases from V and 3 bases from J, with 11 bases between. CDR3 sequence: CASSGQSYTEAFF. The DNA of the CDR3 is TGTGCCAGCAGCGGACAGTCGTACACTGAAGCTTTCTTT.

J is TRBJ2-1 and V is TRBV29-1, with 7 bases lining up with TRBD2. CDR1 and CDR2 (germline): SQVTM, ANQGSEA. V was clipped by 7 bases and J by 7 bases; unmatched bases: 13. CDR3 length: 14 amino acids. Here the CDR3 DNA reads TGCAGCGCCGTACATACGGGGGGTTGGAATGAGCAGTTCTTC. Encoded protein: CSAVHTGGWNEQFF.

This chain uses TRBV29-1 with TRBJ2-5; 7 bases map to TRBD1. J was trimmed by 4 bases and V by 6 bases; bases with no gene match: 8. This CDR3 region has 13 residues. The germline V gene encodes CDR1 SQVTM and CDR2 ANQGSEA. This CDR3 is CSVGQATGETQYF. CDR3 bases: TGCAGCGTAGGACAGGCGACGGGAGAGACCCAGTACTTC. Full variable domain (outside the CDR3, taken from reference TRBV29-1 and TRBJ2-5): SAVISQKPSRDICQRGTSLTIQCQVDSQVTMMFWYRQQPGQSLTLIATANQGSEATYESGFVIDKFPISRPNLTFSTLTVSNMSPEDSSIYLCSVGQATGETQYFGPGTRLLVL.

The rearrangement joins TRBV6-2 or TRBV6-3 to TRBJ1-1; 9 bases line up with TRBD1. V shed 6 bases and J 3 bases; nucleotides not matched to a gene: 2. Germline V gene lookup returns CDR1 MNHEY and CDR2 SVGEGT. The CDR3 has 13 amino acids. In DNA form, the CDR3 reads TGTGCCAGCAGGGGACAGGGCGACACTGAAGCTTTCTTT. Protein sequence: CASRGQGDTEAFF.

The sample holds a few counts of this clonotype. V is TRBV27 and J is TRBJ2-7, with 10 bases lining up with TRBD2. This CDR3 contains 16 residues. V was clipped by 3 bases and J by 3 bases; unmatched bases: 8. Germline V gene sequence: CDR1 MNHEY, CDR2 SMNVEV (reference sequence). The DNA for the CDR3 is TGTGCCAGCAGTTTGTCGGGACTAGCGACGAACTACGAGCAGTACTTC. Translating it yields CASSLSGLATNYEQYF.

V usage is TRBV7-3 and J usage is TRBJ1-1; D remains unclear. The germline V and J ends were trimmed by 5 bases and 1 base, with 8 bases remaining between them. CDR3 length equals 13 residues. From germline, CDR1 is SGHTA and CDR2 FQGTGA. CDR3 sequence reads: CASSTYKNTEAFF. CDR3 sequence (DNA): TGTGCCAGCAGCACCTACAAGAACACTGAAGCTTTCTTT.

The rearrangement uses TRBV5-8 and TRBJ1-1; a possible D gene is TRBD1 (5 bases). Trimming took 3 bases from V and 3 from J, leaving 18 bases between them. There are 16 residues in the CDR3. Germline CDR1 SGHTS, CDR2 YDEGEE. CDR3 residues: CASSSSRDSRYTEAFF. The CDR3 DNA sequence: TGTGCCAGCAGCTCCTCACGCGACAGCCGGTACACTGAAGCTTTCTTT.

This clonotype was picked up a small number of times. The V call is TRBV10-3, the J call TRBJ1-1, with no clear D. The ends were cut back, 3 bases at V and 4 bases at J, with 6 bases in the middle. CDR1 and CDR2 from the germline V gene are ENHRY and SYGVKD. The CDR3 covers 12 residues. CDR3 DNA sequence: TGTGCCATCAGTGAACAGCCCACTGAAGCTTTCTTT. Amino acid sequence: CAISEQPTEAFF.

This clonotype showed up just a few times. The V gene is TRBV12-3 or TRBV12-4, the J gene TRBJ2-3; TRBD1 might be the D (5 bases). This CDR3 has 12 amino acids. The V and J ends lost 8 bases and 6 bases respectively, with 12 bases between them. The CDR3 DNA reads TGTGCCAGCGGGCAGGGCATGGATACGCAGTATTTT. It encodes CASGQGMDTQYF.

This clonotype has only a few counts. CDR3 nucleotides: TGTGCCACCCAAAACGGAGATCTCATCATGAACACTGAAGCTTTCTTT. Translated: CATQNGDLIMNTEAFF. This chain connects TRBV2 to TRBJ1-1; the D is unclear. Germline V gene sequence: CDR1 SNHLY, CDR2 FYNNEI. The V gene lost 10 bases and the J gene lost 0 bases, with 21 bases spanning the gap. CDR3 size: 16 residues.

This clonotype has just a few counts. This chain uses TRBV20-1 with TRBJ1-6; possibly TRBD1 for D (5 bases). The CDR3 spans 14 residues. The germline V and J ends were trimmed by 6 bases and 10 bases, with 19 bases remaining between them. The germline V gene has CDR1 DFQATT and CDR2 SNEGSKA (reference sequence). For the CDR3, the DNA is TGCAGTGCCCCCCCACGGGGGGTTGGATCACCCCTCCACTTT. Protein product: CSAPPRGVGSPLHF.

V gene TRBV12-3 or TRBV12-4 combines with J gene TRBJ2-3; 10 nucleotides line up with TRBD2. Trimming cost V 6 bases and J 2 bases; bases outside gene matches: 8. The CDR3 consists of 16 residues. CDR3 region: CASSPSGSPNTDTQYF. The CDR3 nucleotides are TGTGCCAGCAGCCCTAGCGGGAGCCCGAACACAGATACGCAGTATTTT.